This TCR beta chain was found in a study of CXCR3-negative and CXCR3-positive naive CD8 T cells. As for the study in general: Approximately 140 million TRB reads in total, about 1.5 +/- 0.3 million per library. General study findings and limits: Freshly isolated PBMCs were used in most assays, given partial CXCR3 loss after freezing. Memory cells diverged, while naive CXCR3-positive and CXCR3-negative cells had similar TRBV-TRBJ usage.

In preparing the TRB cDNA libraries, 5' RACE with UMI labels was used. TCRdb reprocessed the 5' RACE reads and reports one entry per CDR3 protein, with no DNA. This listing includes approximately 38,000 distinct CDR3 sequences. On this clonotype itself: No antigen is known for it.

In triplicate, each CD8+ T cell subset was sorted at under 350,000 cells per replicate. This CDR3 has 15 amino acids. Germline CDR1 is LGHNA and CDR2 is YSLEER. Sequencing input: memory CD8+ T cells from blood. The V gene is TRBV4-3, the J gene TRBJ2-1; without DNA, the TCRdb call of TRBD1 cannot be checked. This TCR came from a human donor in good health. Some clones in this sample may be carry-over from other donors' samples. CDR3 sequence: CASSQVAGTYNEQFF.